This TCR beta chain emerged from a study of T cell repertoires in cytomegalovirus infection (dated by TCRdb to between 2018 and 2021). About the study as a whole: Alongside well-studied HLA-B-restricted epitopes, the peptide stimulations were aimed at recently identified HLA-C-restricted CMV epitopes, whose presentation resists viral immunomodulation. The HLA type of each donor mattered for the analysis, because public TCR beta signatures pointed to carriage of CMV infection along with the matching HLA type. What the research found in general, with its limitations: In both this cohort and an independent cohort of 352 donors, the cumulative frequency of public TCR beta family members distinguished carriers of CMV infection plus the relevant HLA type. The ex vivo response was dominated by HLA-C-restricted CMV-specific TCR beta clonotypes, which also provided the single most frequent clonotype in two of eight donors.

The reads were generated on an Illumina HiSeq 1500. In TCRdb, the public reads were trimmed at Q25 with fastp and aligned with MiXCR, with productive beta chains retained. Here each entry gathers all rows of one CDR3 protein and keeps the most common genes and DNA. A total of hundreds of thousands of distinct CDR3 sequences appear in this sample, around 30% of them only once. The ten top clones hold over 13% of the sample. Of note for this clonotype: Its antigen is not yet known. No base qualities exist here, and no much larger clone lies one base off it.

The treatment or condition label here, explained by the study, means: in vitro stimulation with specific CMV peptide epitopes to enrich CMV-specific T cells. The germline V gene supplies CDR1 SGHTA and CDR2 FQGTGA. The CDR3 contains 18 residues, cysteine and phenylalanine counted. The read is trimmed to its CDR3 DNA, 54 bases read in frame from base 1. V was cut back by 2 bases and J by 3 bases, leaving a gap of 22 bases between them. The chain joins TRBV7-3 to TRBJ2-5, and the D gene may be TRBD1, 6 bases matching. The material was cultured CD8+ T cells from PBMCs, obtained from culture after CMV antigen stimulation. This clonotype originated in a human donor in good health (CMV status not recorded). Some clones in this sample may be carry-over from other donors' samples. The CDR3 protein is CASSLPWLRTEEEETQYF. Read as DNA, the sequence is TGTGCCAGCAGCTTACCTTGGCTCCGGACAGAAGAAGAAGAGACCCAGTACTTC.